Shown below are 14 T cell receptor beta chains from a single sample sequenced in a study of control samples from healthy donors and cancer patients. Assay: immunoSEQ multiplex PCR; the TCRdb copy retains only in-frame clones and omits some. The sample lists around 99,000 clones, approximately 90% seen once, with roughly 4.4% in the top ten. The sequenced sample consisted of blood. The receptors were sampled from a human donor in good health. The donor label of this sample is uncertain.

The CDR3 DNA follows: TGTGCCAGTAGTATTCGTAGGGGAGAGACCCAGTACTTC. Translation: CASSIRRGETQYF. The chain links TRBV19 to TRBJ2-5; possible D gene TRBD1, 5 bases. Germline V gene sequence: CDR1 LNHDA, CDR2 SQIVND (reference sequence). Trimming took 3 bases from V and 4 from J, leaving 9 bases between them. There are 13 residues in the CDR3.

The chain carries TRBV6-5 and TRBJ2-1; TRBD1 matches at 9 bases. The CDR3 length is 15 residues. The V gene's germline CDR1 is MNHEY and CDR2 SVGAGI. V lost 7 bases to trimming and J lost 7 bases; unmatched junction nucleotides: 11. The CDR3 DNA reads TGTGCCAGCATCCGGGACAGGGATGTTAGAAATGAGCAGTTCTTC. Protein sequence: CASIRDRDVRNEQFF.

The gene calls are TRBV5-1 and TRBJ2-3, with TRBD2 matching over 11 bases. Germline values: CDR1 SGHRS, CDR2 YFSETQ. The CDR3 is 15 residues long. J gave up 5 bases and V 4 bases, and 6 bases lay outside the gene matches. CDR3 nucleotide sequence: TGCGCCAGCAGCATTAGCGGGGGGGCAGGAGATACGCAGTATTTT. Amino acids: CASSISGGAGDTQYF.

This chain joins TRBV7-9 and TRBJ1-6; tentative D call: TRBD1 (6 bases). Germline CDR1 SEHNR, CDR2 FQNEAQ (reference sequence). The ends were cut back, 5 bases at V and 7 bases at J, with 9 bases in the middle. CDR3 length equals 13 residues. The CDR3 loop reads CASSRTGNSPLHF. In DNA form, the CDR3 reads TGTGCCAGCAGCCGCACAGGGAATTCACCCCTCCACTTT. Together with reference TRBV7-9 and TRBJ1-6, the CDR3 gives the full variable domain: DTGVSQNPRHKITKRGQNVTFRCDPISEHNRLYWYRQTLGQGPEFLTYFQNEAQLEKSRLLSDRFSAERPKGSFSTLEIQRTEQGDSAMYLCASSRTGNSPLHFGNGTRLTVT.

The J gene is TRBJ2-5, the V gene TRBV9; TRBD2 aligns across 12 bases. Looked up from germline, CDR1 is SGDLS and CDR2 is YYNGEE. The CDR3 is made up of 17 amino acids. V was clipped by 0 bases and J by 5 bases; unmatched bases: 8. The CDR3 loop reads CASSVGGLAGSLETQYF. The CDR3 nucleotides are TGTGCCAGCAGCGTAGGGGGACTAGCGGGTAGTCTGGAGACCCAGTACTTC.

The gene calls are TRBV2 and TRBJ1-3; the D gene is possibly TRBD1 (6 bases). The CDR3 loop spans 18 amino acids. The germline gives CDR1 SNHLY, CDR2 FYNNEI. V lost 7 bases and J 0 bases, leaving 22 bases between the germline ends. The CDR3 region is CASTREAGVLTSGNTIYF. For the CDR3, the DNA is TGTGCCAGCACCCGTGAGGCAGGGGTCTTGACCTCTGGAAACACCATATATTTT.

V is TRBV29-1 and J is TRBJ1-2, with D unclear. Germline V lookup: CDR1 SQVTM, CDR2 ANQGSEA. This CDR3 has 14 amino acids. V shed 4 bases and J shed 0 bases, with 12 bases lying between them. In nucleotides, the CDR3 is TGCAGCGTTGCGGACTGGATGTCTAACTATGGCTACACCTTC. It is translated as CSVADWMSNYGYTF.

V usage is TRBV6-5 and J usage is TRBJ1-3; D gene unclear. CDR1 and CDR2 (germline): MNHEY, SVGAGI. The CDR3 has 14 amino acids. Between the trimmed V and J ends, which lost 4 bases and 1 base, there was a span of 8 bases. CDR3 nucleotides: TGTGCCAGCAGTTCTCCTAAGTCTGGAAACACCATATATTTT. Amino acid sequence: CASSSPKSGNTIYF.

The rearrangement joins TRBV24-1 to TRBJ2-5, with D tentatively TRBD1 (5 bases). Trimming cost V 4 bases and J 2 bases, with 10 bases left between them. CDR1 is KGHDR, CDR2 SFDVKD, per germline. The CDR3 spans 14 residues. The DNA for the CDR3 is TGTGCCACCAGTGACCCAGGGTTTCAAGAGACCCAGTACTTC. Its translation is CATSDPGFQETQYF.

The chain uses TRBV5-1 and TRBJ2-7; 7 nucleotides match TRBD1. V lost 6 bases to trimming and J lost 2 bases; unmatched junction nucleotides: 11. Germline V lookup: CDR1 SGHRS, CDR2 YFSETQ. This CDR3 is built from 15 residues. Here the CDR3 reads CASTWEPGQTYEQYF. For the CDR3, the DNA is TGCGCCAGCACCTGGGAACCGGGACAGACCTACGAGCAGTACTTC.

The gene calls are TRBV18 and TRBJ1-5; 7 bases are shared with TRBD1. Germline CDR1 reads KGHSH; CDR2 reads LQKENI. This CDR3 has 14 amino acids. The trim removed 4 bases at V and 5 bases at J, leaving 5 bases unmatched. The CDR3 here is CASSQGAPDQPQHF. CDR3 DNA: TGTGCCAGCTCACAGGGGGCCCCCGATCAGCCCCAGCATTTT.

V and J are TRBV24-1 and TRBJ1-1; D remains unclear. This CDR3 spans 13 amino acids. Germline V CDR1 and CDR2: KGHDR, SFDVKD. Trimming left V 2 bases short and J 1 base short, with 4 bases between. This CDR3 reads CATSDSGNTEAFF. CDR3 DNA: TGTGCCACCAGTGATTCGGGGAACACTGAAGCTTTCTTT.

This chain uses TRBV4-1 with TRBJ2-7; TRBD2 matches at 9 bases. The germline V gene has CDR1 MGHRA and CDR2 YSYEKL. Trimming cost V 0 bases and J 7 bases; bases outside gene matches: 13. This CDR3 spans 17 amino acids. CDR3: CASSQDLVVAGAREQYF. The CDR3 DNA is TGCGCCAGCAGCCAAGATCTTGTGGTAGCGGGGGCCAGGGAGCAGTACTTC.

This chain joins TRBV4-2 and TRBJ2-1, with 10 nucleotides matching TRBD1. Germline CDR1 is LGHNA and CDR2 is YNFKEQ. CDR3 length: 18 residues. V gave up 0 bases and J gave up 4 bases; unmatched junction bases: 9. The CDR3 coding sequence is TGTGCCAGCAGCCAAGACCGCCCGGGACAGGGGATTTACAATGAGCAGTTCTTC. Translated: CASSQDRPGQGIYNEQFF.